The entry below describes one T cell receptor (beta chain). Its target is not known. Researchers grouped second doses given at about 4 or about 12 weeks into one pool. The germline V gene has CDR1 SGHDT and CDR2 YYEEEE. V shed 4 bases and J 3 bases; nucleotides not matched to a gene: 12. The CDR3 contains 16 residues. This sample stems from a study of T cell responses to AZD1222 COVID-19 vaccine. Study-level results: Among spike-specific TCRs, nearly half reportedly target unmutated variant regions. The donor group comprised mostly white British people and more females; the analysis possibly underestimated clonal diversity.

TCRdb keeps only in-frame clones here, not all; method: immunoSEQ multiplex PCR. The sample shows 40,000 to 55,000 clones, about nine tenths of them seen only once. This TCR was sampled from an adult who received the AZD1222 COVID-19 vaccine. This sample comprised peripheral blood, obtained 28 days after the second AZD1222 dose. This chain joins TRBV5-6 and TRBJ2-7, with 8 bases matching TRBD1. Here the CDR3 reads CASSANRGALYYEQYF. Written as DNA, the CDR3 is TGTGCCAGCAGCGCCAACAGGGGGGCGCTTTACTACGAGCAGTACTTC.